Included here is one T cell receptor beta chain sequence, with context. Its specificity is not known. This entry comes from a study of cytomegalovirus exposure and HLA in healthy donors. Study findings and constraints: TCR beta chains associated with HLA were, in a later analysis, more clonally expanded than equally common others. A previous analysis found most TCR beta V segments productive roughly 87% or roughly 30% of the time.

Researchers ran the PCR with 60 Vbeta and 13 Jbeta primers. The method was immunoSEQ multiplex PCR; TCRdb's version includes in-frame clones alone and lacks a portion of them. In total, the table holds 75,000 to 85,000 clones. This CDR3 is built from 17 residues. With V trimmed by 4 bases and J by 6 bases, 14 bases remained unmatched. Per germline, CDR1 SGHNT and CDR2 YYREEE (reference sequence). The sequenced sample consisted of PBMCs. This chain uses TRBV5-4 with TRBJ2-4; 9 bases map to TRBD1. This receptor was identified in a man aged 45-60 years in good health and CMV-seronegative. CDR3 protein: CASSPRGQGSVGNIQYF. The CDR3 nucleotides are TGTGCCAGCAGCCCAAGGGGACAGGGATCGGTCGGAAACATTCAGTACTTC. The full variable domain, completed using reference TRBV5-4 and TRBJ2-4, is ETGVTQSPTHLIKTRGQQVTLRCSSQSGHNTVSWYQQALGQGPQFIFQYYREEENGRGNFPPRFSGLQFPNYSSELNVNALELDDSALYLCASSPRGQGSVGNIQYFGAGTRLSVL.